This entry lists 16 T cell receptor beta chains sequenced from one sample in a study of blood T cell repertoires in COVID-19. Sequencing used immunoSEQ multiplex PCR; TCRdb keeps in-frame clones, though not all of them. The sample includes 150,000 to 200,000 clones, around 86% of them seen just once. What was sequenced was peripheral blood. The source is a man between 65 and 79 years old with acute or convalescent COVID-19.

The V call is TRBV10-3, the J call TRBJ2-1; 8 positions agree with TRBD1. The ends lost 2 bases at V and 3 bases at J; junction bases unmatched: 3. The CDR3 is 15 residues long. CDR1 is ENHRY and CDR2 is SYGVKD in the germline V gene. Here the CDR3 reads CAISETGGNYNEQFF. The CDR3 region has the DNA TGTGCCATCAGTGAGACAGGGGGGAACTACAATGAGCAGTTCTTC.

The V call is TRBV7-2, the J call TRBJ2-7; tentative D call: TRBD1 (5 bases). CDR3 length equals 13 residues. From germline, CDR1 is SGHTA and CDR2 FQGNSA. V lost 6 bases to trimming and J lost 3 bases, with 12 bases between them. The chain's CDR3 is CASRPLQDYEQYF. In nucleotides, the CDR3 is TGTGCCAGCAGACCGTTACAGGACTACGAGCAGTACTTC.

The chain joins TRBV5-1 to TRBJ2-7; no firm D call. CDR1 is SGHRS and CDR2 is YFSETQ in the germline V gene. V dropped 0 bases and J dropped 0 bases, with 7 bases sitting between them. This CDR3 spans 14 amino acids. The CDR3 nucleotides read TGCGCCAGCAGCTTGGGGCGGCACTCCTACGAGCAGTACTTC. Translation: CASSLGRHSYEQYF.

The gene calls are TRBV5-8 and TRBJ2-3, with 9 nucleotides matching TRBD1. Trimming at V came to 3 bases and at J to 6 bases, leaving 14 bases not matched to a gene. This CDR3 comprises 17 residues. Per the germline V gene, CDR1 is SGHTS and CDR2 is YDEGEE. The CDR3 here is CASSSGTGTPQEDTQYF. The CDR3 DNA follows: TGTGCCAGCAGCTCCGGGACAGGGACACCTCAAGAGGATACGCAGTATTTT.

The chain carries TRBV20-1 and TRBJ1-1; no firm D call. V lost 1 base and J 11 bases, leaving 5 bases between the germline ends. This CDR3 region has 9 residues. Per the germline V gene, CDR1 is DFQATT and CDR2 is SNEGSKA (reference sequence). CDR3 in DNA: TGCAGTGCTAGAGGACACGCTTTCTTT. Translated: CSARGHAFF.

This clone was picked up a small number of times. The chain employs TRBV7-3 and TRBJ2-5, with D possibly being TRBD1 (5 bases). V shed 1 base and J shed 5 bases, with 11 bases lying between them. Germline values: CDR1 SGHTA, CDR2 FQGTGA. This CDR3 has 14 residues. Written as DNA, the CDR3 is TGTGCCAGCAGCTTAAACGCAGCAGGGGAGACCCAGTACTTC. Its protein is CASSLNAAGETQYF.

V and J are TRBV2 and TRBJ1-4; a possible D gene is TRBD1 (5 bases). V was cut by 2 bases and J by 8 bases, with 9 bases left in between. Germline CDR1 SNHLY, CDR2 FYNNEI. The CDR3 is 13 amino acids. The CDR3 DNA reads as TGTGCCAGCAGTGAATTAACAGGAGAAAAACTGTTTTTT. Translation gives CASSELTGEKLFF.

This clone was detected only once. This rearrangement joins TRBV7-7 to TRBJ2-5; 15 bases fit TRBD2. This CDR3 has 17 residues. The trim removed 5 bases at V and 0 bases at J, leaving 4 bases unmatched. CDR1 SSHAT and CDR2 FNYEAQ come from the germline V gene (reference sequence). In nucleotides, the CDR3 is TGTGCCAGCAGCCCGGGACTAGCGGGGGGATACCAAGAGACCCAGTACTTC. Translation: CASSPGLAGGYQETQYF.

V gene TRBV7-6 combines with J gene TRBJ2-7; 7 bases agree with TRBD1. The CDR3 has 17 residues. V lost 5 bases and J lost 0; bases outside the gene matches: 13. Germline V CDR1 and CDR2: SGHVS, FNYEAQ. The CDR3 here is CASSRPGQSISSYEQYF. Written as DNA, the CDR3 is TGTGCCAGCAGCCGGCCGGGACAGTCGATCAGCTCCTACGAGCAGTACTTC.

The chain is built from TRBV5-1 and TRBJ2-1, with D maybe TRBD2 (6 bases). The CDR3 totals 15 residues. Between the trimmed V and J ends, which lost 6 bases and 8 bases, there was a span of 21 bases. Germline lookup yields CDR1 SGHRS and CDR2 YFSETQ. The CDR3 region is CASKLTGGAGDEQFF. The CDR3 DNA sequence: TGCGCCAGCAAGCTCACTGGAGGGGCTGGTGATGAGCAGTTCTTC.

The rearrangement links TRBV28 to TRBJ2-3; 7 positions match TRBD2. The ends lost 10 bases at V and 2 bases at J; junction bases unmatched: 15. This CDR3 has 16 amino acids. The germline V gene has CDR1 MDHEN and CDR2 SYDVKM. CDR3 bases: TGTGCCACCGTACAATCCGGGACTACGTACACAGATACGCAGTATTTT. This encodes CATVQSGTTYTDTQYF.

This chain connects TRBV6-5 to TRBJ1-6; D ambiguous. This CDR3 has 13 amino acids. Per the germline V gene, CDR1 is MNHEY and CDR2 is SVGAGI. Trimming removed 0 bases from V and 8 bases from J, with 5 bases in between. The DNA of the CDR3 is TGTGCCAGCAGTTACTCGCGGGATTCACCCCTCCACTTT. This sequence encodes CASSYSRDSPLHF.

This sequence joins TRBV28 and TRBJ1-1, with D possibly TRBD1 on 6 matching bases. The CDR3 spans 12 residues. The V end was cut by 6 bases, the J end by 11 bases, with 16 bases between. Germline-derived CDR1 and CDR2 are MDHEN and SYDVKM. CDR3 region: CASRPGGANAFF. The CDR3 DNA reads as TGTGCCAGCAGACCGGGGGGCGCGAATGCTTTCTTT.

V and J are TRBV5-1 and TRBJ1-1; D perhaps matches TRBD1 (6 bases). V dropped 0 bases and J dropped 7 bases, with 22 bases sitting between them. From germline, CDR1 is SGHRS and CDR2 YFSETQ. The CDR3 sequence is 17 residues long. The CDR3 region is CASSLAPRGGVEGEAFF. CDR3 nucleotides: TGCGCCAGCAGCTTGGCCCCAAGGGGGGGAGTTGAAGGTGAAGCTTTCTTT.

The chain couples TRBV4-2 to TRBJ2-5; no clear D gene. The CDR3 is 14 residues long. Per the germline V gene, CDR1 is LGHNA and CDR2 is YNFKEQ. Trimming pared 0 bases from V and 4 bases from J, leaving 9 bases between. This CDR3 is CASSQEKLTETQYF. As DNA, the CDR3 is TGTGCCAGCAGCCAAGAAAAGCTAACAGAGACCCAGTACTTC.

Here the CDR3 DNA reads TGTGCCAGCAGCTTATGGGACAGGGGTTACGAGCAGTACTTC. This gives the protein CASSLWDRGYEQYF. The V and J genes are TRBV5-6 and TRBJ2-7; TRBD1 matches at 10 bases. CDR1 and CDR2 (germline): SGHDT, YYEEEE. This CDR3 has 14 residues. The junction had 3 bases not matched to a gene; V was cut back by 2 bases and J by 4 bases.